This T cell receptor beta chain stems from a study of blood T cell repertoires in COVID-19. Study details: In each case, the material was cDNA or gDNA derived from T cells, B-cell-depleted T cells, or PBMCs.

Germline V gene sequence: CDR1 SGDLS, CDR2 YYNGEE. This CDR3 contains 15 residues. V was cut by 4 bases and J by 4 bases, with 15 bases left in between. In the original analysis: Scientists estimated how many nucleated cells there were by amplifying reference gene primers. Profiling relied on immunoSEQ multiplex PCR, and the TCRdb table lists in-frame clones only, not all of them. That table gives V, J and clone size, and the DNA gave D and trimming. The sample has around 15,000 clones; roughly 88% are singletons. V gene TRBV9 combines with J gene TRBJ2-1; tentatively, D is TRBD2 (6 bases). This TCR was sampled from a human donor in a cohort sampled during active COVID-19. Sequences were obtained from peripheral blood. CDR3 protein: CASSPSGGIYNEQFF. CDR3 DNA: TGTGCCAGCAGCCCGTCTGGCGGGATTTACAATGAGCAGTTCTTC.